This TCR beta chain appears in the sequencing data of a study of shared clonotypes between healthy human individuals. The authors loaded 150 to 250 ng DNA, about 30,000 T cell genomes, into sorted-subset replicate PCRs. The assay was immunoSEQ multiplex PCR, and TCRdb's table has in-frame clones only and misses some. This sample carries roughly 2.5 million clones, approximately 94% of them seen once, and the ten largest clones take around 0.14%. The CDR3 totals 12 residues. Germline values: CDR1 SGHNT, CDR2 YENEEA. The ends were cut back, 1 base at V and 7 bases at J, with 4 bases in the middle. The origin of this receptor is a man younger than 30 in good health. Material: naive CD4+ T cells sorted from blood. Specified subset: CD45RA+ positively selected. The rearrangement uses TRBV11-3 and TRBJ2-2; no firm D call. The CDR3 sequence: CASSLALGELFF. The CDR3 DNA reads as TGTGCCAGCAGCTTAGCGCTCGGGGAGCTGTTTTTT.